This is a list of T cell receptor beta chains from one sample in a study of blood T cell repertoires in COVID-19. TCRdb keeps only in-frame clones here, not all; method: immunoSEQ multiplex PCR. This table has around 15,000 clones, 88% appearing once. Source material: peripheral blood. The source of these receptors is a human donor in a cohort sampled during active COVID-19. Both conserved end residues are part of each CDR3. Each record gives: clone size, V gene, D gene, J gene, CDR3 DNA, CDR3 protein. A D gene is named only where the DNA matches it firmly. Size tells how often a clone was seen (once, few, many) or the class of an expanded clone, and some rows leave it out.

.	TRBV7-9	.	TRBJ2-7	TGTGCCAGCAGCTCACAGGCCAACCCCTTCTACGAGCAGTACTTC	CASSSQANPFYEQYF
.	TRBV13	.	TRBJ2-4	TGTGCCAGCAGCCAAAAAACAGCAACACTAGCCAAAAACATTCAGTACTTC	CASSQKTATLAKNIQYF
.	TRBV7-2	TRBD2	TRBJ2-2	TGTGCCAGCAGCTTAAGACTAGCGGTTGAGACCGGGGAGCTGTTTTTT	CASSLRLAVETGELFF
.	TRBV30	.	TRBJ1-1	TGTGCCTGGAGACAGGGTTGGGCTGAAGCTTTCTTT	CAWRQGWAEAFF
.	TRBV29-1	TRBD2	TRBJ2-7	TGCAGCGTTGAAGATCCCTTAGCGGGGGAGTCCTACGAGCAGTACTTC	CSVEDPLAGESYEQYF
.	TRBV18	.	TRBJ2-3	TGTGCCAGCTCACCACAATCAGCAGATACGCAGTATTTT	CASSPQSADTQYF
.	TRBV3-1/TRBV3-2	.	TRBJ2-1	TGTGCCAGCAGCCAAGGAATTCAGGGAAACAATGAGCAGTTCTTC	CASSQGIQGNNEQFF
.	TRBV27	TRBD1	TRBJ1-4	TGTGCCAGCAGTGGGAAGGGGACAGGTTTTAATGAAAAACTGTTTTTT	CASSGKGTGFNEKLFF
.	TRBV6-2/TRBV6-3	TRBD1	TRBJ1-5	TGTGCCAGCAGTTACTGGGGACAGGCAAATCAGCCCCAGCATTTT	CASSYWGQANQPQHF
.	TRBV7-2	.	TRBJ1-1	TGTGCCAGCAGTTTACCGGGACATAAGAACACTGAAGCTTTCTTT	CASSLPGHKNTEAFF
.	TRBV4-1	TRBD1	TRBJ2-7	TGCGCCAGCAGCCAAGAGATCGGACAGGGGCCGAAAAGCGAGCAGTACTTC	CASSQEIGQGPKSEQYF
.	TRBV28	.	TRBJ1-2	TGTGCCAGCAGTCCCCAGGGCGGCTACACCTTC	CASSPQGGYTF
.	TRBV7-2	TRBD1	TRBJ2-7	TGTGCCAGCAGCTTAGGCAGGGGGCGCGAAAACGAGCAGTACTTC	CASSLGRGRENEQYF
.	TRBV12-3/TRBV12-4	TRBD2	TRBJ2-1	TGTGCCAGCAGGGGGACTACTTACAATGAGCAGTTCTTC	CASRGTTYNEQFF
.	TRBV28	.	TRBJ2-2	TGTGCCAGCTTCTTGTTCGGGGAGCTGTTTTTT	CASFLFGELFF
few	TRBV28	.	TRBJ1-2	TGTGCCAGCAGTTCCCACGGGGGACCTTATGGCTACACCTTC	CASSSHGGPYGYTF
.	TRBV5-1	.	TRBJ2-2	TGCGCCAGCAGCTTGGACCCTCGTGAGACCGGGGAGCTGTTTTTT	CASSLDPRETGELFF
.	TRBV5-6	TRBD1	TRBJ2-1	TGTGCCAGCAGCTTACAGGGGCCCTACAATGAGCAGTTCTTC	CASSLQGPYNEQFF
.	TRBV7-2	.	TRBJ1-1	TGTGCCAGCAGCTTAGGACGACACTCGAACACTGAAGCTTTCTTT	CASSLGRHSNTEAFF
.	TRBV15	.	TRBJ2-7	TGTGCCACCAGCAGAGATAAGGCTACGGGCGAGCAGTACTTC	CATSRDKATGEQYF
.	TRBV25-1	.	TRBJ2-3	TGTGCCAGCAGTGATCGGGCAGGGGATCTCACAGATACGCAGTATTTT	CASSDRAGDLTDTQYF
once	TRBV30	.	TRBJ2-5	TGTGCCTGGAGGAGGCTAGCGGAGGGGGGGACCCAGTACTTC	CAWRRLAEGGTQYF
.	TRBV10-3	TRBD1	TRBJ1-5	TGTGCCATCAGGGGGGGGACAGGGGAAAATCAGCCCCAGCATTTT	CAIRGGTGENQPQHF
.	TRBV11-2	.	TRBJ1-2	TGTGCCAGCAGCCCCTTACTATATGGCTACACCTTC	CASSPLLYGYTF
.	TRBV5-5	.	TRBJ2-1	TGTGCCAGCAGCTTAAGGGGGGGCGGTTACAATGAGCAGTTCTTC	CASSLRGGGYNEQFF
.	TRBV28	TRBD1	TRBJ1-5	TGTGCCAGCACCTCTGACAGGGGGCCGAATCAGCCCCAGCATTTT	CASTSDRGPNQPQHF
.	TRBV7-2	.	TRBJ2-5	TGTGCCAGCAGCCCGGACCCAGGGCGGGAGACCCAGTACTTC	CASSPDPGRETQYF
few	TRBV4-1	.	TRBJ2-3	TGCGCCAGCAGCCAAGAGGGAACGAGGCGGGGAGATACGCAGTATTTT	CASSQEGTRRGDTQYF
.	TRBV5-1	TRBD1	TRBJ2-2	TGCGCCAGCAGCTTGGCCCTTGGGACAGGGCCCACCGGGGAGCTGTTTTTT	CASSLALGTGPTGELFF
.	TRBV5-4	.	TRBJ1-6	TGTGCCAGCAGCTTGGTTCCCGGGGATCGGAATTCACCCCTCCACTTT	CASSLVPGDRNSPLHF
.	TRBV27	TRBD2	TRBJ2-3	TGTGCCAGCAGTTTTTTTCCGGGACTAGCGGGGGGGCGAAGCACAGATACGCAGTATTTT	CASSFFPGLAGGRSTDTQYF
.	TRBV27	.	TRBJ1-2	TGTGCCAGCAGTTTAGGGGCAGGGGATGGCTACACCTTC	CASSLGAGDGYTF
.	TRBV4-2	TRBD2	TRBJ2-1	TGTGCCAGCAGCCAACAACCGATGACTAGCGGGTACAATGAGCAGTTCTTC	CASSQQPMTSGYNEQFF
.	TRBV6-2/TRBV6-3	TRBD2	TRBJ2-3	TGTGCCAGCAGTGATGCAGTAGCGGGGGCTAGCACAGATACGCAGTATTTT	CASSDAVAGASTDTQYF
.	TRBV14	.	TRBJ1-1	TGTGCCAGCAGCCAAGTAACCCCCCAGGGCGGCACTGAAGCTTTCTTT	CASSQVTPQGGTEAFF
.	TRBV19	.	TRBJ1-4	TGTGCCAGTAGTATAGCCGGCAGGGATGGAGTCGAAAAACTGTTTTTT	CASSIAGRDGVEKLFF
.	TRBV19	.	TRBJ1-1	TGTGCCAGTAGTATTAATGGGGCAGGGTTGGATGCTTTCTTT	CASSINGAGLDAFF
once	TRBV7-8	.	TRBJ2-1	TGTGCCAGCAGCCTCGGACTGGGGGGCTACAATGAGCAGTTCTTC	CASSLGLGGYNEQFF
once	TRBV7-2	TRBD1	TRBJ2-3	TGTGCCAGCAGCTTAAGATTGGGACAGGGATTGGTAGATACGCAGTATTTT	CASSLRLGQGLVDTQYF
.	TRBV5-4	TRBD1	TRBJ1-3	TGTGCCAGCAGCGGACAGGACTCTGGAAACACCATATATTTT	CASSGQDSGNTIYF
.	TRBV7-2	.	TRBJ1-5	TGTGCCAGCAGCTTAGGAGCAGGGCGCATTAATCAGCCCCAGCATTTT	CASSLGAGRINQPQHF
few	TRBV5-1	TRBD1	TRBJ1-2	TGCGCCAGCAGCTTGGCCGGGACAGGGACCTATGGCTACACCTTC	CASSLAGTGTYGYTF
.	TRBV30	TRBD1	TRBJ2-1	TGTGCCTGGAGCCCGATTGACAGGGGTCAAGGTCCCAATGAGCAGTTCTTC	CAWSPIDRGQGPNEQFF
.	TRBV27	.	TRBJ1-4	TGTGCCAGCAGTAGTATCAGGGCAACTAATGAAAAACTGTTTTTT	CASSSIRATNEKLFF
.	TRBV5-4	.	TRBJ2-7	TGTGCCAGCAGCTATCCTCGGGGGCCGGGGGGAACGAGCTCCTACGAGCAGTACTTC	CASSYPRGPGGTSSYEQYF
.	TRBV6-2/TRBV6-3	.	TRBJ2-5	TGTGCCAGCAGCAAAACCGGGAGTCAAGAGACCCAGTACTTC	CASSKTGSQETQYF
once	TRBV7-8	TRBD1	TRBJ2-7	TGTGCCAGCAGCCCCCTGACAGGGGAAATCTACGAGCAGTACTTC	CASSPLTGEIYEQYF
.	TRBV2	.	TRBJ1-5	TGTGCCAGCACCTTGCTTAGAACGGGCAATCAGCCCCAGCATTTT	CASTLLRTGNQPQHF
once	TRBV19	TRBD1	TRBJ2-1	TGTGCCAGTAGTATCGGGCAGGGGGCTTGGAATGAGCAGTTCTTC	CASSIGQGAWNEQFF
.	TRBV5-8	TRBD1	TRBJ1-1	TGTGCCAGCAGCTTTCACCTTAGGACAGGGAGGTACACTGAAGCTTTCTTT	CASSFHLRTGRYTEAFF
.	TRBV5-1	TRBD1	TRBJ1-3	TGCGCCAGCAGCTTTACAGGGGAACCCTCTGGAAACACCATATATTTT	CASSFTGEPSGNTIYF
.	TRBV6-2/TRBV6-3	TRBD2	TRBJ2-3	TGTGCCAGCAGTTTGGCGGGGGTTTGGACAGATACGCAGTATTTT	CASSLAGVWTDTQYF
.	TRBV28	TRBD1	TRBJ1-2	TGTGCCAGCAGTCCCGGACAGGGTCACCATGGCTACACCTTC	CASSPGQGHHGYTF
.	TRBV11-2	.	TRBJ1-5	TGTGCCAGCAGCTTAGCAGGGGCTCGTCAGCCCCAGCATTTT	CASSLAGARQPQHF
.	TRBV3-1/TRBV3-2	.	TRBJ2-2	TGTGCCAGCAGCCAAGGGACAGCAAACACCGGGGAGCTGTTTTTT	CASSQGTANTGELFF